This is a list of T cell receptor beta chains from one sample in a study of identical twins. TCRdb ran MiXCR on the 5' RACE reads and lists one entry per CDR3 protein. The sample includes hundreds of thousands of distinct CDR3 sequences, about a fifth of them seen just once. The data also belong to a second study, concerning yellow fever vaccine responses in identical twins.

Sequencing was performed on CD4+ T cells sorted from blood. These receptors all come from a woman aged 18-30 years in good health. The CDR3 runs from the conserved cysteine through the conserved F or W. A D gene is named only where the DNA matches it firmly. A clone size is listed for some rows: how often the clone was seen (once, few, many), or a class if it is expanded.

v_call	j_call	clone_size	d_call	cdr3_aa	cdr3_nt
TRBV12-3/TRBV12-4	TRBJ2-1	many	-	CASSLEGSVSYEQFF	TGTGCCAGCAGTTTGGAGGGTTCCGTCTCCTATGAGCAGTTCTTC
TRBV11-2	TRBJ2-2	few	-	CASSWDIRLGTGELFF	TGTGCCAGCAGCTGGGACATTCGTTTAGGGACCGGGGAGCTGTTTTTT
TRBV7-2	TRBJ2-3	-	-	CASSRAGLSLDTQYF	TGTGCCAGCAGCCGCGCTGGGCTCTCCCTAGATACGCAGTATTTT
TRBV5-1	TRBJ2-5	few	-	CASSKSSFVPIETQYF	TGCGCCAGCAGCAAGTCCAGCTTCGTCCCCATAGAGACCCAGTACTTC
TRBV2	TRBJ2-1	-	-	CASSQAVEQFF	TGTGCCAGCAGCCAAGCAGTTGAGCAGTTCTTC
TRBV5-6	TRBJ2-7	few	-	CASSFQVSTSNGQYF	TGTGCCAGCAGCTTCCAGGTGTCCACGTCCAACGGGCAGTACTTC
TRBV3-1	TRBJ2-1	-	TRBD2	CASSQTSGESKNEQFF	TGTGCCAGCAGCCAAACTAGCGGGGAAAGTAAAAATGAGCAGTTCTTC
TRBV5-1	TRBJ1-1	-	-	CASSSSGHPTEAFF	TGCGCCAGCAGCTCCAGTGGGCATCCCACTGAAGCTTTCTTT
TRBV28	TRBJ1-1	few	-	CASSPGTINTEAFF	TGTGCCAGCAGTCCAGGGACGATTAACACTGAAGCTTTCTTT
TRBV6-5	TRBJ2-1	-	-	CASSYSQRAYYNEQFF	TGTGCCAGCAGTTACTCTCAGCGGGCCTACTACAATGAGCAGTTCTTC
TRBV5-1	TRBJ2-1	few	TRBD1	CASSLGGQHYNEQFF	TGCGCCAGCAGCTTGGGGGGACAGCACTACAATGAGCAGTTCTTC
TRBV6-6	TRBJ2-7	-	TRBD2	CASTGTKSYEQYF	TGTGCCAGTACCGGGACTAAATCCTACGAGCAGTACTTC
TRBV20-1	TRBJ2-1	-	TRBD2	CSARDPRRGDEQFF	TGCAGTGCTAGAGATCCCAGGCGGGGGGATGAGCAGTTCTTC
TRBV9	TRBJ2-5	few	-	CASSVGISQETQYF	TGTGCCAGCAGCGTAGGCATTTCCCAAGAGACCCAGTACTTC
TRBV6-5	TRBJ2-7	-	-	CASSSTSKSYEQYF	TGTGCCAGCAGTTCAACTAGCAAATCCTACGAGCAGTACTTC
TRBV20-1	TRBJ2-3	-	TRBD1	CSASKNRQGAFPDTQYF	TGCAGTGCTAGTAAAAACCGACAGGGGGCATTCCCAGATACGCAGTATTTT
TRBV29-1	TRBJ2-3	few	-	CSDRQDNFPDTQYF	TGCAGCGATAGACAGGACAACTTCCCAGATACGCAGTATTTT
TRBV4-2	TRBJ1-4	few	-	CASSQDHGGGVLF	TGTGCCAGCAGCCAAGACCATGGTGGGGGAGTCCTTTTT
TRBV20-1	TRBJ2-1	few	TRBD2	CCARDPSGRAYNEQFF	TGCTGTGCTAGAGATCCTAGCGGGAGGGCGTACAATGAGCAGTTCTTC
TRBV7-2	TRBJ1-2	-	-	CASSPSTANYGYTF	TGTGCCAGCAGCCCAAGCACAGCGAACTATGGCTACACCTTC
TRBV5-1	TRBJ1-2	few	-	CASSWRDNYGYTF	TGCGCCAGCAGCTGGAGGGATAACTATGGCTACACCTTC
TRBV24-1	TRBJ1-2	-	TRBD1	CATSDLRTGRGYTF	TGTGCCACCAGTGATTTAAGGACAGGGCGAGGCTACACCTTC